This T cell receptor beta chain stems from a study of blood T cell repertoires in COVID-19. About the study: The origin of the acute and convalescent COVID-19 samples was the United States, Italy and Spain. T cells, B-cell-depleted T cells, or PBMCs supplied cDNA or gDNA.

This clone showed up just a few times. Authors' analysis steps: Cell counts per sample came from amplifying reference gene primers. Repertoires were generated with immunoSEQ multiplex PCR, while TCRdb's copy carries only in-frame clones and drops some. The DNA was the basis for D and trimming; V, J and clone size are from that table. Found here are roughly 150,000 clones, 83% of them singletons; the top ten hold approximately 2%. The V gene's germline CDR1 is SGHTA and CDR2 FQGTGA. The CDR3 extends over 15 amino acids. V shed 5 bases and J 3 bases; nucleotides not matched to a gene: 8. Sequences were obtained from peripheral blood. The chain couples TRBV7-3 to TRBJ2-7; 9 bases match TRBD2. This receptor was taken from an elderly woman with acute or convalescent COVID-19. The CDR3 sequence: CASSTRPSGIYEQYF. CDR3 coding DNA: TGTGCCAGCAGCACAAGGCCTAGCGGGATCTACGAGCAGTACTTC.